This T cell receptor beta chain was sequenced for a study of blood T cell repertoires in COVID-19. For the study at large: T cells, B-cell-depleted T cells, or PBMCs supplied cDNA or gDNA.

In regard to this clone: Other DNA sequences of this sample code for an identical CDR3.

Only in-frame clones appear in the TCRdb table, and some are missing; sequencing was by immunoSEQ multiplex PCR. The sample carries around 400,000 clones, around 87% recorded once. The receptor was derived from an older woman with COVID-19, enrolled during active disease. Sequencing was performed on peripheral blood.

The CDR3 DNA sequence: TGTGCCAGCAGCACACGACAGGGGGGGACTGAAGCTTTCTTT. It translates to CASSTRQGGTEAFF. This rearrangement joins TRBV11-2 to TRBJ1-1; 9 nucleotides line up with TRBD1. Germline V gene data show CDR1 as SGHAT and CDR2 as FQNNGV. Unmatched junction bases numbered 6, after V lost 5 bases and J lost 5 bases. The CDR3 covers 14 residues.